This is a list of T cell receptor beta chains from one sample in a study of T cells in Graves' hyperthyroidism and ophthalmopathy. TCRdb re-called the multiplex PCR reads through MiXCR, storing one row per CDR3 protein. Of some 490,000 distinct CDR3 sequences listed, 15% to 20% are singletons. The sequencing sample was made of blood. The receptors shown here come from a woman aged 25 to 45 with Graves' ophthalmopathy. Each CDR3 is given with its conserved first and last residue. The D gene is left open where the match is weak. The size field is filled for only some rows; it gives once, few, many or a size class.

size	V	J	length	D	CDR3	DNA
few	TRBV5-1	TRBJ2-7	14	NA	CASSLAAEGYEQYF	TGCGCCAGCAGCTTAGCAGCGGAAGGCTACGAGCAGTACTTC
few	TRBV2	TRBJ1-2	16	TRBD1	CASSRGQDRLNYGYTF	TGTGCCAGCAGTCGCGGACAGGACAGGTTGAACTATGGCTACACCTTC
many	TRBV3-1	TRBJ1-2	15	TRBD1	CASSQRVTGVYGYTF	TGTGCCAGCAGCCAACGCGTGACAGGGGTCTATGGCTACACCTTC
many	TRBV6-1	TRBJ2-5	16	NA	CASSSAGQGPPETQYF	TGTGCCAGCAGTTCCGCTGGGCAGGGCCCGCCGGAGACCCAGTACTTC
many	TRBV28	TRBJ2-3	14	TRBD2	CASSFEGGRNTQYF	TGTGCCAGCAGTTTCGAGGGAGGGCGGAATACGCAGTATTTT
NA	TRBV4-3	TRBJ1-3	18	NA	CASSQDLGSFYSGNTIYF	TGCGCCAGCAGCCAAGATCTAGGCAGCTTTTACTCTGGAAACACCATATATTTT
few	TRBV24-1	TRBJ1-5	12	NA	CATSDSLEPQHF	TGTGCCACCAGTGATTCGCTAGAGCCCCAGCATTTT
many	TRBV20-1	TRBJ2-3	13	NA	CSARGGGGDTQYF	TGCAGTGCTAGAGGAGGGGGGGGAGATACGCAGTATTTT
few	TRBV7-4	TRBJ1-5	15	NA	CASSPRTASNQPQHF	TGTGCCAGCAGCCCTAGGACAGCTAGCAATCAGCCCCAGCATTTT
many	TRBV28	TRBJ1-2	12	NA	CASSSRTFGYTF	TGTGCCAGCAGTTCTCGGACATTCGGCTACACCTTC
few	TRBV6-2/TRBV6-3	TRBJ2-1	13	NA	CASSRHDRSEQFF	TGTGCCAGCAGTCGACATGATCGTAGTGAGCAGTTCTTC
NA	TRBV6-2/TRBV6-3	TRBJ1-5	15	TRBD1	CASSKGQGTGQPQHF	TGTGCCAGCAGTAAGGGACAGGGGACAGGACAGCCCCAGCATTTT
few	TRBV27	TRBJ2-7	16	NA	CASSLTAALPNYEQYF	TGTGCCAGCAGTTTAACGGCCGCCCTTCCAAACTACGAGCAGTACTTC
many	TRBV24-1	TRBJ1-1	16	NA	CATSDSSDRSNTEAFF	TGTGCCACCAGTGATTCATCCGACAGATCTAACACTGAAGCTTTCTTT
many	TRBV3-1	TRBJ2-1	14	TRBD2	CASSQYLAGDEQFF	TGTGCCAGCAGCCAATACTTAGCGGGAGATGAGCAGTTCTTC
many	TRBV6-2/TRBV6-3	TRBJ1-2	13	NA	CASSDGTLYGYTF	TGTGCCAGCAGTGACGGGACACTGTATGGCTACACCTTC
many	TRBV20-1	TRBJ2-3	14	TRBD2	CSLGGLGSTDTQYF	TGCAGTCTAGGGGGACTAGGTAGCACAGATACGCAGTATTTT
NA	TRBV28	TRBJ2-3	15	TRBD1	CASSKGDRGTDTQYF	TGTGCCAGCAGTAAGGGGGACAGGGGGACAGATACGCAGTATTTT
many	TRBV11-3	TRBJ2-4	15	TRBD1	CASSLDRGQENIQYF	TGTGCCAGCAGCTTAGACCGGGGACAGGAAAACATTCAGTACTTC
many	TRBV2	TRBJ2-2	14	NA	CASRPLAASGELFF	TGTGCCAGCAGGCCTTTGGCCGCGTCGGGGGAGCTGTTTTTT
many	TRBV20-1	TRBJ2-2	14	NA	CSATPGYLTGELFF	TGCAGTGCAACCCCAGGGTATTTGACCGGGGAGCTGTTTTTT
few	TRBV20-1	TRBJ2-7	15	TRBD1	CSAGGGDRDLGEQYF	TGCAGTGCAGGGGGGGGGGACAGGGATTTAGGAGAGCAGTACTTC
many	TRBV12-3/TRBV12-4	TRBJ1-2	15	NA	CASSPGTPGNYGYTF	TGTGCCAGCAGTCCCGGGACGCCAGGGAACTATGGCTACACCTTC
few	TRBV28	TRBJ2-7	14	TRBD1	CASSLTGTADEQYF	TGTGCCAGCAGTTTAACCGGGACAGCTGACGAGCAGTACTTC
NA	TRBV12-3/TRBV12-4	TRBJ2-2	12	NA	CASSRGLGELFF	TGTGCCAGCAGCCGGGGTCTCGGGGAGCTGTTTTTT
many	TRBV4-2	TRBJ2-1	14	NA	CASSQDRGGNEQFF	TGTGCCAGCAGCCAAGATAGGGGGGGTAATGAGCAGTTCTTC
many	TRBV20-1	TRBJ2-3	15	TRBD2	CSAPSTSRSTDTQYF	TGCAGTGCACCTTCGACTAGCCGGAGCACAGATACGCAGTATTTT
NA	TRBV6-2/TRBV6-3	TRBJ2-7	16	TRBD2	CASSYELAGGWYEQYF	TGTGCCAGCAGTTACGAGCTAGCGGGAGGCTGGTACGAGCAGTACTTC
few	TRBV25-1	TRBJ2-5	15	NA	CASSEGFSRGETQYF	TGTGCCAGCAGTGAAGGGTTTTCCAGAGGAGAGACCCAGTACTTC
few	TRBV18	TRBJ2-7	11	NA	CASSGNSEQYF	TGTGCCAGCTCAGGGAATTCCGAGCAGTACTTC
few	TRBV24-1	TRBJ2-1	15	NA	CATSDAGITRNEQFF	TGTGCCACCAGTGATGCCGGAATTACCCGTAATGAGCAGTTCTTC
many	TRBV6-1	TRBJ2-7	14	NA	CASSEGVVSYEQYF	TGTGCCAGCAGTGAAGGGGTAGTGTCCTACGAGCAGTACTTC
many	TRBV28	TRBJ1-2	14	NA	CASSSTSRGYGYTF	TGTGCCAGCAGTTCCACCTCCCGAGGGTATGGCTACACCTTC
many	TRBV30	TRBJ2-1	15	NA	CAWRRVQIAYNEQFF	TGTGCCTGGAGAAGGGTACAAATTGCATACAATGAGCAGTTCTTC